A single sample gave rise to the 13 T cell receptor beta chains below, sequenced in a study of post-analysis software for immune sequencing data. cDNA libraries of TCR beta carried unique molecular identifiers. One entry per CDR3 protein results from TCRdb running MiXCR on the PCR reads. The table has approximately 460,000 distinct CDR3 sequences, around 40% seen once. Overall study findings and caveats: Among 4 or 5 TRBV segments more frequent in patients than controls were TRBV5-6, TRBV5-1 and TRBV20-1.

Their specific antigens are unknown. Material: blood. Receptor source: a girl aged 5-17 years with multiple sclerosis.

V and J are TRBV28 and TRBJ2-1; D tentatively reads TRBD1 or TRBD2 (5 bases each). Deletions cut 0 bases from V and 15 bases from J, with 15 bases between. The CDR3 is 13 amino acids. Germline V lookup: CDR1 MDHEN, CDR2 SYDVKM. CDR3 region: CASSLWGRGQGFF. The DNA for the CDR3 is TGTGCCAGCAGTTTATGGGGCCGGGGCCAAGGGTTCTTC.

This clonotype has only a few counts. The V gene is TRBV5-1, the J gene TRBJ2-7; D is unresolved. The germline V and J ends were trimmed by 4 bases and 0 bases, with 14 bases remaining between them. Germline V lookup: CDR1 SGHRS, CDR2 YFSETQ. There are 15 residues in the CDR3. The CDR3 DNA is TGCGCCAGCAGCCCTAGTTCCGCGAGCTCCTACGAGCAGTACTTC. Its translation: CASSPSSASSYEQYF.

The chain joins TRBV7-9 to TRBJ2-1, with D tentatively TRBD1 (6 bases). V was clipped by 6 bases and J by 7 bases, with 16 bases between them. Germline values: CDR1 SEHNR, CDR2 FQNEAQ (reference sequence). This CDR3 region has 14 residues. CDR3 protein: CASRETGQPNEQFF. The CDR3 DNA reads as TGTGCCAGCAGGGAAACAGGACAGCCTAATGAGCAGTTCTTC.

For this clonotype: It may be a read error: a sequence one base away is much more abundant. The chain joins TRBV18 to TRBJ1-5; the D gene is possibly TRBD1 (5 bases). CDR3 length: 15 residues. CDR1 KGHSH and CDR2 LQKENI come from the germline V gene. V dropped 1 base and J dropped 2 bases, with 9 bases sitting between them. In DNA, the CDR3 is TGTGCCAGCTCACCACAGGGGATTGGCAATCAGCCCCAGCATTTT. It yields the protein CASSPQGIGNQPQHF. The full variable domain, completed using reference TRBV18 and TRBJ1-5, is NAGVMQNPRHLVRRRGQEARLRCSPMKGHSHVYWYRQLPEEGLKFMVYLQKENIIDESGMPKERFSAEFPKEGPSILRIQQVVRGDSAAYFCASSPQGIGNQPQHFGDGTRLSIL.

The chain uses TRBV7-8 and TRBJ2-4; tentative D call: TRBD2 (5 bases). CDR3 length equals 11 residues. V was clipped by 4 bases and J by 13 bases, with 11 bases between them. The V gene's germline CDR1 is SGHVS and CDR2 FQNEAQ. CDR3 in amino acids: CASSSSWEQYF. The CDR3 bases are TGTGCCAGCAGCTCCTCCTGGGAGCAGTACTTC.

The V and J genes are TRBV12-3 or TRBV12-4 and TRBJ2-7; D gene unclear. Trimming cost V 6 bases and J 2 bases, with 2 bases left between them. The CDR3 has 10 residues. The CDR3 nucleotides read TGTGCCAGCAGACCCTACGAGCAGTACTTC. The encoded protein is CASRPYEQYF.

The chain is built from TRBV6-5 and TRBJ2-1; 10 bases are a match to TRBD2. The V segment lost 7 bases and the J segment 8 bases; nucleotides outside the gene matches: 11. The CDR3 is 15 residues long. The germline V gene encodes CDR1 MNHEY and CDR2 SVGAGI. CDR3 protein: CASTHSSGREHEQFF. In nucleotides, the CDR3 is TGTGCCAGCACCCACTCCAGCGGGAGGGAACATGAGCAGTTCTTC.

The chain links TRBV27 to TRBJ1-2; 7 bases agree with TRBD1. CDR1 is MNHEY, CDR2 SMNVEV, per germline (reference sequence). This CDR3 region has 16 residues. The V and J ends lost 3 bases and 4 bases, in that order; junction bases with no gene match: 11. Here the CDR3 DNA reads TGTGCCAGCAGTTTCCGCGGACAGGAGGCGGCCTATGGCTACACCTTC. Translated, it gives CASSFRGQEAAYGYTF.

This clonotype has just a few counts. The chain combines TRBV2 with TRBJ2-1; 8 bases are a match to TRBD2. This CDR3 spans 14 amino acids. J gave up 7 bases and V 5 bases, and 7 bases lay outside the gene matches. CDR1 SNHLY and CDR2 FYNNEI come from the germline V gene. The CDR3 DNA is TGTGCCAGCAGTCGAGGCGGGAGGATTAATGAGCAGTTCTTC. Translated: CASSRGGRINEQFF.

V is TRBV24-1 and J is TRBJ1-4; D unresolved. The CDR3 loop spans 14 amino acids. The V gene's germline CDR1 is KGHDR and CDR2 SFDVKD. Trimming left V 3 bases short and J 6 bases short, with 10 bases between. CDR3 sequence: CATSDPRADEKLFF. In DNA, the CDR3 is TGTGCCACCAGTGATCCCCGGGCAGATGAAAAACTGTTTTTT.

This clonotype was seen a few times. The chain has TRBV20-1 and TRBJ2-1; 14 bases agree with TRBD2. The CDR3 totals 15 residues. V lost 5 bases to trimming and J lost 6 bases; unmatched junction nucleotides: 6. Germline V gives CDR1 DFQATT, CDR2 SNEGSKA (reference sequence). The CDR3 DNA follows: TGCAGTGCTCGGGGACTAGCGGGAGTCGGCAATGAGCAGTTCTTC. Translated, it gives CSARGLAGVGNEQFF.

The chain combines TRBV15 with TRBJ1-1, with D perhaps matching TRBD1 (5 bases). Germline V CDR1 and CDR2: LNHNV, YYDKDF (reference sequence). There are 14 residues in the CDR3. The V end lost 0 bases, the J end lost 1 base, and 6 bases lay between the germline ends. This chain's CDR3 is CATSRDRENTEAFF. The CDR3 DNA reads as TGTGCCACCAGCAGAGACAGGGAGAACACTGAAGCTTTCTTT.

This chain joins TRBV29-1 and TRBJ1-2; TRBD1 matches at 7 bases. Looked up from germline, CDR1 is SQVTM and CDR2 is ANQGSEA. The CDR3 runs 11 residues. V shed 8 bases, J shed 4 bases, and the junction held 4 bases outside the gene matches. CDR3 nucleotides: TGCAGCATCAGGGACAGCTATGGCTACACCTTC. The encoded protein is CSIRDSYGYTF. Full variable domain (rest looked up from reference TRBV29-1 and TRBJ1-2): SAVISQKPSRDICQRGTSLTIQCQVDSQVTMMFWYRQQPGQSLTLIATANQGSEATYESGFVIDKFPISRPNLTFSTLTVSNMSPEDSSIYLCSIRDSYGYTFGSGTRLTVV.